These 6 T cell receptor beta chains share one sample of origin, sequenced in a study of identical twins. A single record per CDR3 protein comes from TCRdb applying MiXCR to the 5' RACE reads. There are approximately 230,000 distinct CDR3 sequences in the sample; over 5.5% occur only once, and 13% to 15% lies in the top ten. The data also belong to a second study, concerning T cells expressing NK-cell markers.

Sequenced material: CD8+ T cells sorted from blood. These TCRs come from a woman aged 18-29 years in good health.

This clonotype showed up just a few times. The chain employs TRBV25-1 and TRBJ2-5; D may be TRBD2 (7 bases). This CDR3 contains 16 residues. Looked up from germline, CDR1 is MGHDK and CDR2 is SYGVNS. Trimming shortened V by 1 base and J by 4 bases, and 16 bases separated the two germline ends. This CDR3 reads CASSEWERGGGETQYF. The CDR3 DNA is TGTGCCAGCAGTGAATGGGAGCGGGGAGGGGGAGAGACCCAGTACTTC.

In this sample, this clonotype turned up many times. This sequence joins TRBV2 and TRBJ2-5, with TRBD2 matching 11 bases. The germline V gene encodes CDR1 SNHLY and CDR2 FYNNEI. The CDR3 spans 15 residues. With V trimmed by 2 bases and J by 4 bases, 3 bases remained unmatched. The CDR3 DNA follows: TGTGCCAGCAGTGAATTAGCGGGGGGGCGAGAGACCCAGTACTTC. Protein sequence: CASSELAGGRETQYF.

The sample holds a few counts of this clonotype. This chain joins TRBV27 and TRBJ2-1; D unresolved. The ends were cut back, 5 bases at V and 4 bases at J, with 9 bases in the middle. The V gene's germline CDR1 is MNHEY and CDR2 SMNVEV (reference sequence). CDR3 size: 13 residues. The CDR3 DNA reads TGTGCCAGCAGTCGGCTGCAGTACAATGAGCAGTTCTTC. Its translation: CASSRLQYNEQFF.

J is TRBJ2-7 and V is TRBV9, with 12 bases lining up with TRBD2. The V segment lost 2 bases and the J segment 5 bases; nucleotides outside the gene matches: 8. Germline CDR1 and CDR2: SGDLS and YYNGEE. This CDR3 is 16 amino acids long. This CDR3 reads CASSVEGLAGIDEQYF. CDR3 bases: TGTGCCAGCAGCGTCGAGGGACTAGCGGGCATCGACGAGCAGTACTTC.

The V and J genes are TRBV7-9 and TRBJ2-7, with D tentatively TRBD1 or TRBD2 (5 bases each). The CDR3 is 15 residues long. Deletions cut 5 bases from V and 7 bases from J, with 21 bases between. The germline gives CDR1 SEHNR, CDR2 FQNEAQ (reference sequence). The CDR3 is CASSGTGTPEEEQYF. The CDR3, as DNA: TGTGCCAGCAGCGGAACCGGGACCCCCGAGGAGGAGCAGTACTTC.

This clonotype was observed many times. The chain carries TRBV29-1 and TRBJ2-5; 7 bases are a match to TRBD1. Germline V lookup: CDR1 SQVTM, CDR2 ANQGSEA. The CDR3 has 13 amino acids. After removal of 7 bases from V and 0 bases from J, the junction contained 5 bases not matched to a gene. For the CDR3, the DNA is TGCAGCGACCAGGGGGAGAACCAAGAGACCCAGTACTTC. Amino acid sequence: CSDQGENQETQYF.